Listed here are 28 T cell receptor beta chains from one sample, sequenced in a study of T-cell reconstitution after alpha-beta-depleted transplantation in children (dated by TCRdb to 2016 to 2017). Interpreted using the paper, the treatment or condition label stands for: allogeneic hematopoietic cell transplantation with graft depleted of TCRalphabeta T cells and CD19 B cells. To prepare the library, PCR was applied. The sequencer listed for this sample is Illumina HiSeq 2500. Molecular barcoding was employed in the preparation of TCR libraries, with unique molecular identifiers being used to normalize TCRbeta repertoire quantification. TCRdb itself trimmed the public reads at Q25 with fastp, ran MiXCR and retained productive beta chains. Rows matching on CDR3 protein sequence are summarized as one entry with the most common DNA and genes. Here the sample has some 830,000 distinct CDR3 sequences; 16% occur a single time. About 5% of the sample lies in the top ten.

Sequencing was performed on PBMCs, mostly from graft donor cells, taken 360 days after TCRalphabeta/CD19-depleted stem cell transplant. These receptors originate from a male patient aged 10 to 17 who had a stem cell transplant for acute lymphoblastic leukemia, so the T cells may come from the graft donor.

This clonotype occurred many times. V and J are TRBV27 and TRBJ2-7; D remains unclear. V lost 3 bases and J 3 bases, leaving 9 bases between the germline ends. Germline CDR1 is MNHEY and CDR2 is SMNVEV (reference sequence). This CDR3 has 13 residues. CDR3 sequence (DNA): TGTGCCAGCAGTTTTGGTACTTTCTACGAGCAGTACTTC. This translates into CASSFGTFYEQYF.

This clonotype was observed a few times. The chain has TRBV10-3 and TRBJ2-4, with 7 bases matching TRBD2. In germline, CDR1 is ENHRY, CDR2 SYGVKD. This CDR3 has 14 amino acids. The ends lost 6 bases at V and 5 bases at J; junction bases unmatched: 7. CDR3 in DNA: TGTGCCATCAGGGGAAGCGGGAACCAAAACATTCAGTACTTC. It specifies CAIRGSGNQNIQYF.

There are many counts of this clonotype. The chain carries TRBV29-1 and TRBJ2-7; TRBD2 matches 12 bases. The CDR3 runs to 14 residues. After removal of 7 bases from V and 2 bases from J, the junction contained 6 bases not matched to a gene. CDR1 is SQVTM and CDR2 is ANQGSEA in the germline V gene. CDR3: CSALAGGPTYEQYF. CDR3 in DNA: TGCAGCGCTCTAGCGGGAGGGCCAACCTACGAGCAGTACTTC.

Here the CDR3 DNA reads TGCAGTGCTAGGGGGACAGGGGTGATGGGTGGCTACACCTTC. Encoded protein: CSARGTGVMGGYTF. J is TRBJ1-2 and V is TRBV20-1, with TRBD1 matching over 10 bases. Germline V gene lookup returns CDR1 DFQATT and CDR2 SNEGSKA (reference sequence). The CDR3 covers 14 residues. With 3 bases clipped from V and 7 bases from J, the junction kept 8 bases outside the gene matches.

A few counts support this clonotype. The chain carries TRBV18 and TRBJ2-5; D possibly corresponds to TRBD1 (5 bases). Trimming cost V 0 bases and J 1 base, with 12 bases left between them. This CDR3 comprises 16 residues. Per the germline V gene, CDR1 is KGHSH and CDR2 is LQKENI. The CDR3 sequence is CASSPPLEQAQETQYF. The DNA of the CDR3 is TGTGCCAGCTCACCACCGCTCGAACAGGCCCAAGAGACCCAGTACTTC.

This clonotype was seen more than once but under ten times. This chain joins TRBV5-1 and TRBJ1-4; 8 positions match TRBD1. Germline values: CDR1 SGHRS, CDR2 YFSETQ. The CDR3 sequence is 14 residues long. J gave up 5 bases and V 5 bases, and 5 bases lay outside the gene matches. In DNA, the CDR3 is TGCGCCAGCAGTTACCGGGACAGGAATGAAAAACTGTTTTTT. Translating it yields CASSYRDRNEKLFF.

CDR3 sequence: CSPTGSRAPLHF. As DNA, the CDR3 is TGCAGTCCCACCGGGAGCCGGGCACCCCTCCACTTT. The rearrangement joins TRBV20-1 to TRBJ1-6, with D uncertain. Germline loops: CDR1 DFQATT, CDR2 SNEGSKA (reference sequence). The CDR3 spans 12 residues. Trimming pared 8 bases from V and 11 bases from J, leaving 16 bases between.

The chain has TRBV5-5 and TRBJ2-3; weak D call: TRBD1 (6 bases). Trimming left V 7 bases short and J 3 bases short, with 15 bases between. The CDR3 has 14 residues. In germline, CDR1 is SGHKS, CDR2 YYEKEE (reference sequence). CDR3 coding DNA: TGTGCCAGCGAGTGGGTCACAGGGACAGATACGCAGTATTTT. The encoded protein is CASEWVTGTDTQYF.

This clonotype was counted only a few times. V is TRBV2 and J is TRBJ2-1; unclear D gene. Trimming pared 2 bases from V and 9 bases from J, leaving 11 bases between. This CDR3 is built from 13 residues. Germline CDR1 reads SNHLY; CDR2 reads FYNNEI. In DNA form, the CDR3 reads TGTGCCAGCAGTGAACTAGGGCCCAGTGAGCAGTTCTTC. It is translated as CASSELGPSEQFF.

CDR3 amino acids: CASTIGPTHLYEQYF. The CDR3 region has the DNA TGTGCCAGCACCATAGGACCTACTCACCTCTACGAGCAGTACTTC. The chain uses TRBV12-3 or TRBV12-4 and TRBJ2-7; D is ambiguous. V was trimmed by 7 bases and J by 3 bases, leaving 19 bases between them. The CDR3 runs 15 residues.

Note on this clonotype: Germline and junction disagree at one end, which may indicate a read error. The chain couples TRBV29-1 to TRBJ2-1; the match to TRBD2 covers 11 bases. The CDR3 spans 12 residues. Germline CDR1 is SQVTM and CDR2 is ANQGSEA. Here the CDR3 reads CSGLAGHWEQVF. The CDR3 DNA reads as TGCAGCGGACTAGCGGGACATTGGGAGCAAGTCTTC.

This chain links TRBV6-5 with TRBJ2-1; D remains ambiguous. The CDR3 runs to 18 residues. Germline V gene data show CDR1 as MNHEY and CDR2 as SVGAGI. Trimming pared 2 bases from V and 0 bases from J, leaving 17 bases between. CDR3 coding DNA: TGTGCCAGCAGTTACGGGCAGATTAGAATAAGCTCCTACAATGAGCAGTTCTTC. It translates to CASSYGQIRISSYNEQFF.

This clonotype was detected a few times. The V call is TRBV4-1, the J call TRBJ2-7; TRBD1 matches 9 bases. This CDR3 is built from 15 residues. Germline trimming cut 2 bases from V and 3 bases from J; bases unmatched to any gene: 5. Germline V lookup: CDR1 MGHRA, CDR2 YSYEKL. Written as DNA, the CDR3 is TGCGCCAGCAGCCAACCGACAGGGGGGGGCTACGAGCAGTACTTC. Residues: CASSQPTGGGYEQYF.

The gene calls are TRBV4-1 and TRBJ2-3; D is possibly TRBD2 (5 bases). CDR3 length: 15 amino acids. The V gene's germline CDR1 is MGHRA and CDR2 YSYEKL. The V gene lost 3 bases and the J gene lost 0 bases, with 10 bases spanning the gap. Here the CDR3 DNA reads TGCGCCAGCAGCCAGGTCGGGGTGAGCACAGATACGCAGTATTTT. Encoded protein: CASSQVGVSTDTQYF.

The chain links TRBV15 to TRBJ2-1, with a weak D call TRBD2 (6 bases). The CDR3 totals 15 residues. The V end was cut by 3 bases, the J end by 2 bases, with 11 bases between. Germline CDR1 LNHNV, CDR2 YYDKDF (reference sequence). The DNA for the CDR3 is TGTGCCACCAGCAGCGGGAGAGCGGCCTACAATGAGCAGTTCTTC. Its protein is CATSSGRAAYNEQFF. Full variable domain (remainder filled in from reference TRBV15 and TRBJ2-1): DAMVIQNPRYQVTQFGKPVTLSCSQTLNHNVMYWYQQKSSQAPKLLFHYYDKDFNNEADTPDNFQSRRPNTSFCFLDIRSPGLGDTAMYLCATSSGRAAYNEQFFGPGTRLTVL.

This rearrangement joins TRBV6-5 to TRBJ2-7; weak D call: TRBD2 (6 bases). Germline V gives CDR1 MNHEY, CDR2 SVGAGI. The CDR3 runs 13 residues. V lost 4 bases to trimming and J lost 7 bases, with 14 bases between them. As DNA, the CDR3 is TGTGCCAGCAGTTCACTCGGGACTTCAGAGCAGTACTTC. Its protein product is CASSSLGTSEQYF.

The count of this clonotype is one. The junction shows a germline mismatch at one end, possibly a read error. The rearrangement joins TRBV5-1 to TRBJ2-7; 14 positions match TRBD2. Looked up from germline, CDR1 is SGHRS and CDR2 is YFSETQ. This CDR3 has 16 amino acids. For the CDR3, the DNA is TGCTCCAGCAGCCCCCCGGGACTAGCGGGAGTCCTCGAGCAGTACTTC. Its translation is CSSSPPGLAGVLEQYF. Complete variable domain (other parts from reference TRBV5-1 and TRBJ2-7): KAGVTQTPRYLIKTRGQQVTLSCSPISGHRSVSWYQQTPGQGLQFLFEYFSETQRNKGNFPGRFSGRQFSNSRSEMNVSTLELGDSALYLCSSSPPGLAGVLEQYFGPGTRLTVT.

V and J are TRBV12-3 or TRBV12-4 and TRBJ2-1, with TRBD2 as a possible D gene (5 bases). The ends were cut back, 3 bases at V and 9 bases at J, with 12 bases in the middle. The CDR3 covers 13 residues. The DNA for the CDR3 is TGTGCCAGCAGTTTTTCTCCCGGGGTTGAGCAGTTCTTC. It encodes CASSFSPGVEQFF.

The rearrangement joins TRBV9 to TRBJ2-3; 7 bases are a match to TRBD1. Trimming took 3 bases from V and 3 from J; bases not matched to a gene: 4. The CDR3 has 14 residues. Germline V lookup: CDR1 SGDLS, CDR2 YYNGEE. The CDR3 DNA is TGTGCCAGCAGCGCAAACAGGGGAACAGATACGCAGTATTTT. Its protein is CASSANRGTDTQYF.

This clonotype came up many times. The V and J genes are TRBV7-9 and TRBJ2-2, with 12 positions matching TRBD1. Germline CDR1 SEHNR, CDR2 FQNEAQ (reference sequence). This CDR3 region has 15 residues. V gave up 4 bases and J gave up 4 bases; unmatched junction bases: 1. CDR3 sequence: CASSSGQGATGELFF. The CDR3 DNA is TGTGCCAGCAGCTCGGGACAGGGGGCCACCGGGGAGCTGTTTTTT.

The CDR3 here is CASSFPGTGTDTQYF. The CDR3 bases are TGTGCCAGCAGCTTTCCAGGGACAGGCACAGATACGCAGTATTTT. The chain uses TRBV7-9 and TRBJ2-3; 7 bases are shared with TRBD1. Trimming cost V 3 bases and J 1 base; bases outside gene matches: 4. CDR3 length: 15 amino acids. Germline V gene sequence: CDR1 SEHNR, CDR2 FQNEAQ (reference sequence).

This clonotype has at least ten counts. The chain links TRBV29-1 to TRBJ2-3, with 7 positions matching TRBD1. The CDR3 consists of 13 residues. V dropped 6 bases and J dropped 2; count of bases not matched to a gene: 5. Germline CDR1 reads SQVTM; CDR2 reads ANQGSEA. CDR3 in DNA: TGCAGCGTGGCGACAGGGCCCACAGATACGCAGTATTTT. Translated: CSVATGPTDTQYF.

This clonotype was recorded many times. The chain employs TRBV14 and TRBJ2-3; 14 nucleotides match TRBD2. Germline V gene sequence: CDR1 SGHDN, CDR2 FVKESK. The CDR3 loop spans 16 amino acids. V shed 4 bases, J shed 2 bases, and the junction held 2 bases outside the gene matches. The CDR3 here is CASSRLAGGLTDTQYF. The CDR3 nucleotides are TGTGCCAGCAGCCGACTAGCGGGAGGGCTCACAGATACGCAGTATTTT.

The V call is TRBV3-1, the J call TRBJ1-4; D unclear. The V end was cut by 6 bases, the J end by 0 bases, with 8 bases between. The CDR3 is 14 amino acids. CDR1 and CDR2 (germline): LGHDT, YNNKEL (reference sequence). The CDR3 DNA reads as TGTGCCAGCAGTCCTCTTGCAACTAATGAAAAACTGTTTTTT. Amino acid sequence: CASSPLATNEKLFF.

The DNA of the CDR3 is TGTGCCAGCAGCCCCGGACAGGGCATCATCACTGAAGCTTTCTTT. Amino acid sequence: CASSPGQGIITEAFF. The V gene is TRBV7-6, the J gene TRBJ1-1; 8 nucleotides match TRBD1. CDR1 is SGHVS, CDR2 FNYEAQ, per germline. V dropped 5 bases and J dropped 4; count of bases not matched to a gene: 9. This CDR3 is built from 15 residues. The full variable domain, completed using reference TRBV7-6 and TRBJ1-1, is GAGVSQSPRYKVTKRGQDVALRCDPISGHVSLYWYRQALGQGPEFLTYFNYEAQQDKSGLPNDRFSAERPEGSISTLTIQRTEQRDSAMYRCASSPGQGIITEAFFGQGTRLTVV.

J is TRBJ1-1 and V is TRBV1; the table calls TRBD1, which could not be checked here. TRBV1 is flagged as a pseudogene. This CDR3 comprises 22 residues. The CDR3 sequence is CTSSLIAPRTAIPTRKGTEAFF. CDR3 DNA sequence: TGCACCAGCAGCCTCATAGCACCCCGGACAGCGATCCCCACCCGGAAAGGCACTGAAGCTTTCTTT.

The table lists this clonotype with a few counts. The V gene is TRBV12-3 or TRBV12-4, the J gene TRBJ2-3; TRBD1 agrees at 7 bases. The CDR3 contains 15 residues. V was clipped by 6 bases and J by 2 bases; unmatched bases: 8. The CDR3 sequence is CASRLTGTATDTQYF. Here the CDR3 DNA reads TGTGCCAGCAGGCTTACCGGGACAGCCACAGATACGCAGTATTTT.

The J gene is TRBJ2-6, the V gene TRBV18; D perhaps matches TRBD2 (5 bases). Trimming stripped 6 bases from V and 0 bases from J, with 15 bases between. Germline loops: CDR1 KGHSH, CDR2 LQKENI. The CDR3 extends over 17 amino acids. CDR3 DNA sequence: TGTGCCAGCTCTCAGCGGTTTCTAATCTCTGGGGCCAACGTCCTGACTTTC. It encodes CASSQRFLISGANVLTF.